The present TCR beta chain was sequenced within a study of blood T cells in healthy people across ages. A second about 7 to 12 cycle PCR used barcoded and J-beta primers. Researchers report that a template-switch adaptor with 12 random nucleotides tagged each cDNA molecule. One entry per CDR3 protein results from TCRdb running MiXCR on the 5' RACE reads. This table holds fewer than 800,000 distinct CDR3 sequences, about 30% found once. Extraction yielded at least 6 micrograms of total RNA per sample. This clonotype was found many times. Trimming removed 2 bases from V and 7 bases from J; junction bases left unmatched: 4. There are 16 residues in the CDR3. The germline V gene encodes CDR1 KGHDR and CDR2 SFDVKD.

This sequence joins TRBV24-1 and TRBJ2-1; 13 bases map to TRBD2. The TCR sequence derives from a woman older than 75 in good health. The sample consisted of blood. This chain's CDR3 is CATSDSGTSGANEQFF. For the CDR3, the DNA is TGTGCCACCAGTGATTCCGGGACTAGCGGGGCAAATGAGCAGTTCTTC.